These 22 T cell receptor beta chains came from one sample sequenced in a study of blood T cell repertoires in COVID-19. This table comes from immunoSEQ multiplex PCR, and its TCRdb copy is limited to in-frame clones, with some not included. The sample lists around 180,000 clones; roughly four fifths were seen once. Sequenced material: PBMCs or T cells enriched from blood (not recorded which). Receptor source: a man aged 45-65 years who had recovered from COVID-19.

The chain uses TRBV5-1 and TRBJ1-1; D gene ambiguous. The V end lost 1 base, the J end lost 2 bases, and 6 bases lay between the germline ends. The CDR3 is 13 residues long. Germline V gene sequence: CDR1 SGHRS, CDR2 YFSETQ. CDR3 loop: CASSLSRNTEAFF. CDR3 DNA: TGCGCCAGCAGCTTGTCGCGTAACACTGAAGCTTTCTTT.

As for this clone: Additional DNA sequences in this sample encode the identical CDR3. This rearrangement joins TRBV5-1 to TRBJ1-3; 7 bases align to TRBD1. V trimming: 8 bases; J trimming: 4 bases; junction bases outside the gene matches: 6. The germline gives CDR1 SGHRS, CDR2 YFSETQ. CDR3 length: 13 residues. CDR3 amino acids: CASRQGTGNTIYF. For the CDR3, the DNA is TGCGCCAGTCGACAGGGTACGGGAAACACCATATATTTT. Full variable domain (remainder filled in from reference TRBV5-1 and TRBJ1-3): KAGVTQTPRYLIKTRGQQVTLSCSPISGHRSVSWYQQTPGQGLQFLFEYFSETQRNKGNFPGRFSGRQFSNSRSEMNVSTLELGDSALYLCASRQGTGNTIYFGEGSWLTVV.

The V call is TRBV27, the J call TRBJ2-1; tentative D call: TRBD1 (5 bases). Trimming shortened V by 10 bases and J by 7 bases, and 11 bases separated the two germline ends. Germline V gives CDR1 MNHEY, CDR2 SMNVEV (reference sequence). This CDR3 has 11 amino acids. CDR3 sequence: CATFKGNEQFF. The CDR3 DNA follows: TGTGCCACCTTCAAGGGGAATGAGCAGTTCTTC.

The chain joins TRBV2 to TRBJ1-5, with 9 bases aligning to TRBD1. V dropped 6 bases and J dropped 6; count of bases not matched to a gene: 3. The length of the CDR3 is 13 residues. CDR1 is SNHLY, CDR2 FYNNEI, per germline. Written as DNA, the CDR3 is TGTGCCAGCAGGGGACAGGGAGGTCAGCCCCAGCATTTT. Its translation: CASRGQGGQPQHF.

This clone was detected only a few times. V usage is TRBV10-2 and J usage is TRBJ1-3, with D perhaps matching TRBD1 (5 bases). CDR3 length: 14 amino acids. V was clipped by 7 bases and J by 4 bases, with 14 bases between them. The germline V gene has CDR1 WSHSY and CDR2 SAAADI. Here the CDR3 reads CASTRGDSGNTIYF. CDR3 in DNA: TGCGCCAGCACTCGCGGGGACTCCGGAAACACCATATATTTT.

The V gene is TRBV7-9, the J gene TRBJ1-5, with D unresolved. The germline CDR1 and CDR2 sequences are SEHNR and FQNEAQ (reference sequence). With 5 bases removed from V and 2 bases from J, the gap between germline ends came to 16 bases. This CDR3 is 16 amino acids long. The CDR3 DNA reads TGTGCCAGCAGCCCTTGGTCGACCAGCGGCAATCAGCCCCAGCATTTT. This sequence encodes CASSPWSTSGNQPQHF.

This chain links TRBV29-1 with TRBJ2-2, with D possibly being TRBD1 (5 bases). The CDR3 loop spans 14 amino acids. Germline V gene data show CDR1 as SQVTM and CDR2 as ANQGSEA. Trimming cost V 4 bases and J 0 bases, with 9 bases left between them. CDR3 DNA: TGCAGCGTTGCAGGGCGAGCGAACACCGGGGAGCTGTTTTTT. This codes for CSVAGRANTGELFF.

CDR3 amino acids: CASSVRDRPYEQYF. The DNA of the CDR3 is TGTGCCAGCAGCGTCCGGGACAGGCCCTACGAGCAGTACTTC. This rearrangement joins TRBV7-9 to TRBJ2-7, with 8 bases aligning to TRBD1. The CDR3 is 14 amino acids. Unmatched junction bases numbered 5, after V lost 5 bases and J lost 2 bases. Germline V gene lookup returns CDR1 SEHNR and CDR2 FQNEAQ (reference sequence).

The gene calls are TRBV7-9 and TRBJ1-6; 9 bases line up with TRBD1. Looked up from germline, CDR1 is SEHNR and CDR2 is FQNEAQ (reference sequence). Trimming took 6 bases from V and 8 from J; bases not matched to a gene: 5. This CDR3 is 14 amino acids long. CDR3 nucleotides: TGTGCCAGCAGTACGACAGGGGGTTATTCACCCCTCCACTTT. Protein: CASSTTGGYSPLHF.

The rearrangement joins TRBV21-1 to TRBJ1-5; the table's D call, TRBD1, has no DNA check behind it. TRBV21-1 is listed as a pseudogene. The CDR3 sequence is 13 residues long. This CDR3 reads CASKGQGNQPQHF. DNA for the CDR3: TGTGCCAGCAAAGGACAGGGCAATCAGCCCCAGCATTTT.

V and J are TRBV2 and TRBJ1-5; D is uncertain. The CDR3 spans 12 residues. Per germline, CDR1 SNHLY and CDR2 FYNNEI. V was trimmed by 5 bases and J by 4 bases, leaving 6 bases between them. The CDR3 sequence is CASSTTNQPQHF. DNA of the CDR3: TGTGCCAGCAGTACCACAAATCAGCCCCAGCATTTT.

The chain links TRBV29-1 to TRBJ1-3, with D uncertain. The germline V and J ends were trimmed by 4 bases and 4 bases, with 17 bases remaining between them. The CDR3 length is 15 residues. Per germline, CDR1 SQVTM and CDR2 ANQGSEA. This chain's CDR3 is CSVARGAFGGNTIYF. CDR3 nucleotide sequence: TGCAGCGTTGCCCGGGGAGCATTTGGAGGAAACACCATATATTTT.

The chain recombines TRBV5-8 with TRBJ1-1; D not resolved. CDR1 and CDR2 from the germline V gene are SGHTS and YDEGEE. This CDR3 is built from 16 residues. Trimming pared 2 bases from V and 0 bases from J, leaving 14 bases between. CDR3 sequence: CASSFAAILMNTEAFF. DNA for the CDR3: TGTGCCAGCAGCTTCGCCGCGATCCTCATGAACACTGAAGCTTTCTTT.

The chain employs TRBV7-2 and TRBJ2-7; 7 bases map to TRBD2. Germline assignment: CDR1 SGHTA and CDR2 FQGNSA. The length of the CDR3 is 14 residues. J was trimmed by 5 bases and V by 5 bases; bases with no gene match: 9. CDR3 in amino acids: CASSTGGGLNEQYF. CDR3 DNA: TGTGCCAGCAGCACGGGGGGTGGGCTTAACGAGCAGTACTTC.

This sequence joins TRBV29-1 and TRBJ2-1; TRBD2 is a possible D gene (5 bases). Germline CDR1 reads SQVTM; CDR2 reads ANQGSEA. Trimming took 7 bases from V and 9 from J, leaving 7 bases between them. The CDR3 covers 9 residues. CDR3 loop: CSARGEQFF. The CDR3 nucleotides read TGCAGCGCCCGGGGTGAGCAGTTCTTC.

V and J are TRBV3-1 (or the pseudogene TRBV3-2) and TRBJ2-5; TRBD2 might be the D (7 bases). The CDR3 sequence is 16 residues long. Germline CDR1 reads LGHDT; CDR2 reads YNNKEL (reference sequence). Trimming took off 2 bases at V and 4 bases at J, with 17 bases between the two ends. As DNA, the CDR3 is TGTGCCAGCAGCCAAAGGCGGGGGCTATGGATAGAGACCCAGTACTTC. As protein: CASSQRRGLWIETQYF.

V usage is TRBV30 and J usage is TRBJ1-6, with D unclear. The CDR3 contains 11 residues. The germline V gene has CDR1 GTSNPN and CDR2 SVGIG (reference sequence). V was pared by 1 base and J by 13 bases, with 8 bases between. The DNA for the CDR3 is TGTGCCTGGAGTGGAACAGCTCCCCTCCACTTT. Protein sequence: CAWSGTAPLHF.

The CDR3 here is CASSPYMPGELFF. The CDR3 DNA is TGTGCCAGCAGCCCCTATATGCCCGGGGAGCTGTTTTTT. The V and J genes are TRBV12-3 or TRBV12-4 and TRBJ2-2; D is unclear. The CDR3 has 13 residues. V was cut by 6 bases and J by 6 bases, with 11 bases left in between.

This clone was seen a single time. The chain joins TRBV6-5 to TRBJ2-5, with TRBD2 matching 10 bases. V lost 3 bases and J lost 2; bases outside the gene matches: 6. This CDR3 contains 16 residues. Germline V CDR1 and CDR2: MNHEY, SVGAGI. CDR3 in amino acids: CASSYPSGGGQETQYF. The CDR3, as DNA: TGTGCCAGCAGTTATCCTAGCGGGGGCGGGCAAGAGACCCAGTACTTC.

The chain is built from TRBV5-1 and TRBJ1-4, with a tentative D call TRBD1 (6 bases). CDR1 is SGHRS, CDR2 YFSETQ, per germline. V was clipped by 3 bases and J by 4 bases, with 13 bases between them. This CDR3 spans 15 amino acids. DNA of the CDR3: TGCGCCAGCAGCTCCCAGGGGATTATTAATGAAAAACTGTTTTTT. This gives the protein CASSSQGIINEKLFF.

In this sample, this clone turned up a few times. This sequence joins TRBV18 and TRBJ1-6; 9 bases line up with TRBD1. This CDR3 spans 14 amino acids. V was clipped by 3 bases and J by 7 bases; unmatched bases: 1. CDR1 and CDR2 from the germline V gene are KGHSH and LQKENI. The CDR3 sequence is CASSPGTGNSPLHF. The CDR3 nucleotides read TGTGCCAGCTCACCCGGGACAGGGAATTCACCCCTCCACTTT. Variable domain in full (rest from reference TRBV18 and TRBJ1-6): NAGVMQNPRHLVRRRGQEARLRCSPMKGHSHVYWYRQLPEEGLKFMVYLQKENIIDESGMPKERFSAEFPKEGPSILRIQQVVRGDSAAYFCASSPGTGNSPLHFGNGTRLTVT.

V usage is TRBV6-5 and J usage is TRBJ1-6, with D possibly being TRBD1 (5 bases). Trimming left V 6 bases short and J 2 bases short, with 11 bases between. Germline loops: CDR1 MNHEY, CDR2 SVGAGI. This CDR3 contains 15 residues. CDR3: CASSPTTAYNSPLHF. CDR3 in DNA: TGTGCCAGCAGCCCGACGACAGCCTATAATTCACCCCTCCACTTT.